The rows below give T cell receptor beta chains drawn from one sample of a study of Ad26.COV2.S vaccination and SARS-CoV-2 variants. Generated by immunoSEQ multiplex PCR, the TCRdb table keeps only in-frame clones and is missing some. The table shows a few hundred thousand clones, with around 86% occurring only once. The sequencing used peripheral blood, collected in a trial of Ad26.COV2.S vaccine versus placebo. These TCRs come from a person between 18 and 65 years old who received the Ad26.COV2.S COVID-19 vaccine or a placebo. The CDR3 runs from the conserved cysteine through the conserved F or W. Each record gives: V gene, clone size, CDR3 length, J gene, D gene, CDR3 protein, CDR3 DNA. A D gene is named only where the DNA matches it firmly. Some rows have no size entry. The others give once, few or many, or a class for an expanded clone.

v_gene: TRBV5-4; abundance: once; len: 14; j_gene: TRBJ1-1; d_gene: NA; CDR3aa: CASSSERGNTEAFF; CDR3nt: TGTGCCAGCAGCTCTGAACGGGGGAACACTGAAGCTTTCTTT
v_gene: TRBV4-1; abundance: NA; len: 16; j_gene: TRBJ2-7; d_gene: NA; CDR3aa: CASSQEGRLVRHEQYF; CDR3nt: TGCGCCAGCAGCCAAGAAGGGCGACTAGTTAGGCACGAGCAGTACTTC
v_gene: TRBV27; abundance: NA; len: 13; j_gene: TRBJ2-6; d_gene: NA; CDR3aa: CASRGSGTNVLTF; CDR3nt: TGTGCCAGCAGAGGCTCGGGGACCAACGTCCTGACTTTC
v_gene: TRBV7-8; abundance: NA; len: 13; j_gene: TRBJ1-5; d_gene: NA; CDR3aa: CASRYTQDQPQHF; CDR3nt: TGTGCCAGCAGATATACACAGGATCAGCCCCAGCATTTT
v_gene: TRBV28; abundance: NA; len: 13; j_gene: TRBJ2-7; d_gene: TRBD2; CDR3aa: CANRGRGSYEQYF; CDR3nt: TGTGCCAACCGGGGGAGGGGTTCCTACGAGCAGTACTTC
v_gene: TRBV7-2; abundance: NA; len: 13; j_gene: TRBJ2-7; d_gene: NA; CDR3aa: CASSLPPAGEQYF; CDR3nt: TGTGCCAGCAGCTTACCTCCCGCGGGGGAGCAGTACTTC
v_gene: TRBV11-2; abundance: NA; len: 18; j_gene: TRBJ2-4; d_gene: NA; CDR3aa: CASSSGRLQIRGGDIQYF; CDR3nt: TGTGCCAGCAGCTCCGGTCGACTCCAGATCCGGGGTGGGGACATTCAGTACTTC
v_gene: TRBV12-5; abundance: NA; len: 13; j_gene: TRBJ1-1; d_gene: TRBD1; CDR3aa: CASVLQGDAEAFF; CDR3nt: TGTGCTAGTGTTTTACAGGGGGACGCTGAAGCTTTCTTT
v_gene: TRBV2; abundance: NA; len: 13; j_gene: TRBJ2-3; d_gene: NA; CDR3aa: CASSDDFTDTQYF; CDR3nt: TGTGCCAGCAGCGACGACTTCACAGATACGCAGTATTTT
v_gene: TRBV7-6; abundance: NA; len: 15; j_gene: TRBJ1-1; d_gene: NA; CDR3aa: CASSLGPRGGIEAFF; CDR3nt: TGTGCCAGCAGCTTGGGGCCCCGGGGCGGGATCGAAGCTTTCTTT
v_gene: TRBV18; abundance: NA; len: 14; j_gene: TRBJ1-6; d_gene: NA; CDR3aa: CASSPGTAGSPLHF; CDR3nt: TGTGCCAGCTCACCTGGGACCGCTGGGTCACCCCTCCACTTT
v_gene: TRBV10-3; abundance: NA; len: 11; j_gene: TRBJ1-2; d_gene: NA; CDR3aa: CASSSDSGYTF; CDR3nt: TGTGCCAGCAGCTCCGATTCAGGCTACACCTTC